This TCR beta chain is from a study of blood T cell repertoires in COVID-19. Study context: Collection of acute and convalescent COVID-19 samples took place in the United States, Italy and Spain.

Regarding this clone: The same CDR3 is also encoded by other DNA sequences in this sample.

Authors' data handling: Reference gene primer amplification in the assay estimated nucleated cell counts. The assay was immunoSEQ multiplex PCR, and TCRdb's table has in-frame clones only and misses some. The V and J calls and clone size were taken over from that table, and D and trimming were inferred from the DNA. Among 200,000 to 250,000 clones listed, roughly 75% were seen once. The CDR3 spans 16 residues. After removal of 5 bases from V and 2 bases from J, the junction contained 7 bases not matched to a gene. Germline lookup yields CDR1 MDHEN and CDR2 SYDVKM. The source material was peripheral blood. The rearrangement links TRBV28 to TRBJ1-5, with 9 bases that match TRBD1. The receptor comes from a woman aged 70-85 years with acute or convalescent COVID-19. The CDR3 loop is CASSPPGQGRNQPQHF. Here the CDR3 DNA reads TGTGCCAGCAGTCCTCCGGGACAGGGTCGCAATCAGCCCCAGCATTTT. The full variable domain, completed using reference TRBV28 and TRBJ1-5, is DVKVTQSSRYLVKRTGEKVFLECVQDMDHENMFWYRQDPGLGLRLIYFSYDVKMKEKGDIPEGYSVSREKKERFSLILESASTNQTSMYLCASSPPGQGRNQPQHFGDGTRLSIL.